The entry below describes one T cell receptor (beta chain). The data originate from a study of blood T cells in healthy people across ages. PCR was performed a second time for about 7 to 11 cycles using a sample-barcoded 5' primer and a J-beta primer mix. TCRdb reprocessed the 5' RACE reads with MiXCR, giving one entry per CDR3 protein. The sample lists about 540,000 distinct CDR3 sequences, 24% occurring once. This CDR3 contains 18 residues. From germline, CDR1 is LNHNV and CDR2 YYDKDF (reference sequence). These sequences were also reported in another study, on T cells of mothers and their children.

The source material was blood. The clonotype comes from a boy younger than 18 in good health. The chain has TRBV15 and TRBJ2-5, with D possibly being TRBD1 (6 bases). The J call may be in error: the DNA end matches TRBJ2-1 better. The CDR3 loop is CATSTRTAGEQAKNEQFF. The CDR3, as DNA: TGTGCCACCAGCACGCGAACCGCAGGGGAACAGGCTAAGAATGAGCAGTTCTTC.